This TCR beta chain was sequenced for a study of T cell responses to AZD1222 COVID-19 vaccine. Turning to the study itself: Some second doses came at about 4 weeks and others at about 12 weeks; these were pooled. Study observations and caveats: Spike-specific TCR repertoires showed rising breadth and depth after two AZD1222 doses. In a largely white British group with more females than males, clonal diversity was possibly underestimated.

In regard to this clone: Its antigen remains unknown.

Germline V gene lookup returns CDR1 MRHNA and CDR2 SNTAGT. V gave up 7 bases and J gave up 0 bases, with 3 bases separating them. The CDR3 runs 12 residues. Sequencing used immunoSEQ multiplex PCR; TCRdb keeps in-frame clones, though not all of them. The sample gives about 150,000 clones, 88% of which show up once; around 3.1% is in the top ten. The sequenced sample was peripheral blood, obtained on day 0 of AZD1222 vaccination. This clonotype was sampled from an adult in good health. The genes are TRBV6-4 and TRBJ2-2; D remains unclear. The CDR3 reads CASTANTGELFF. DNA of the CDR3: TGTGCCAGCACAGCGAACACCGGGGAGCTGTTTTTT.